These 24 T cell receptor beta chains were sequenced from one sample in a study of spatial heterogeneity in lung cancer (dated by TCRdb to about 2019). Taken with the paper, the label for time point translates to: blood at routine non-recurrence follow-up after resection. The library came from 5' RACE. Sequenced using a NextSeq 500. TCRdb cleaned the public reads at Q25 with fastp, built clones with MiXCR and kept in-frame beta chains. Each CDR3 protein gets just one entry, which takes the most common genes and DNA from the rows behind it. For this sample the table gives 72,000 or so distinct CDR3 sequences, of which less than 9.5% were detected only once. About 2% of the sample rests with the top ten. Sequencing used PBMCs, obtained at follow-up. These receptor sequences come from a female donor with early-stage non-small cell lung cancer.

This chain connects TRBV5-1 to TRBJ1-6, with 8 bases lining up with TRBD1. The CDR3 sequence is 13 residues long. Germline CDR1 reads SGHRS; CDR2 reads YFSETQ. Germline trimming cut 2 bases from V and 10 bases from J; bases unmatched to any gene: 2. CDR3 loop: CASSLQGESPLHF. The CDR3 DNA sequence: TGCGCCAGCAGCTTACAGGGGGAATCACCCCTCCACTTT. The full variable domain, with the rest looked up from reference TRBV5-1 and TRBJ1-6, is KAGVTQTPRYLIKTRGQQVTLSCSPISGHRSVSWYQQTPGQGLQFLFEYFSETQRNKGNFPGRFSGRQFSNSRSEMNVSTLELGDSALYLCASSLQGESPLHFGNGTRLTVT.

This chain links TRBV7-8 with TRBJ2-1; 10 bases align to TRBD2. The CDR3 runs to 16 residues. V trimming: 6 bases; J trimming: 3 bases; junction bases outside the gene matches: 8. Germline CDR1 is SGHVS and CDR2 is FQNEAQ. The CDR3: CASRRTPSGSYNEQFF. For the CDR3, the DNA is TGTGCCAGCAGACGAACGCCTAGCGGGAGCTACAATGAGCAGTTCTTC.

This clonotype was counted at least ten times. J is TRBJ2-4 and V is TRBV11-2; TRBD1 or TRBD2 may be the D gene (5 bases each). Trimming pared 3 bases from V and 8 bases from J, leaving 11 bases between. Germline CDR1 is SGHAT and CDR2 is FQNNGV. This CDR3 spans 13 amino acids. The CDR3 reads CASSLGVEDIQYF. CDR3 sequence (DNA): TGTGCCAGCAGCTTGGGGGTTGAGGACATTCAGTACTTC.

J is TRBJ2-3 and V is TRBV28; 8 nucleotides line up with TRBD2. CDR1 and CDR2 from the germline V gene are MDHEN and SYDVKM. The V and J ends lost 5 bases and 4 bases, in that order; junction bases with no gene match: 11. The CDR3 is made up of 16 amino acids. In DNA, the CDR3 is TGTGCCAGCAGTGGTGGCGGGAGGCCCCTTGCAGATACGCAGTATTTT. Its translation: CASSGGGRPLADTQYF. Full variable domain (remainder filled in from reference TRBV28 and TRBJ2-3): DVKVTQSSRYLVKRTGEKVFLECVQDMDHENMFWYRQDPGLGLRLIYFSYDVKMKEKGDIPEGYSVSREKKERFSLILESASTNQTSMYLCASSGGGRPLADTQYFGPGTRLTVL.

This clonotype was counted ten times or more. The J gene is TRBJ2-6, the V gene TRBV18; D could derive from TRBD1 or TRBD2 (5 bases each). CDR1 is KGHSH and CDR2 is LQKENI in the germline V gene. This CDR3 region has 18 residues. Trimming removed 3 bases at V and 2 bases at J, with 17 bases between. CDR3 in amino acids: CASSPWDASGPGANVLTF. The CDR3 DNA sequence: TGTGCCAGCTCACCTTGGGACGCCTCCGGTCCTGGGGCCAACGTCCTGACTTTC.

At least ten counts were recorded for this clonotype. The chain employs TRBV10-2 and TRBJ1-2; D remains ambiguous. Between the trimmed V and J ends, which lost 0 bases and 4 bases, there was a span of 6 bases. From germline, CDR1 is WSHSY and CDR2 SAAADI. This CDR3 has 13 amino acids. The CDR3 sequence is CASSESGTYGYTF. The CDR3 DNA is TGCGCCAGCAGTGAGTCGGGTACCTATGGCTACACCTTC.

This clonotype has ten or more counts. The chain carries TRBV5-1 and TRBJ2-2; 10 bases are a match to TRBD2. Germline V lookup: CDR1 SGHRS, CDR2 YFSETQ. The CDR3 consists of 15 residues. V trimming: 1 base; J trimming: 7 bases; junction bases outside the gene matches: 4. CDR3 loop: CASSLPSGSGGELFF. CDR3 DNA sequence: TGCGCCAGCAGCTTGCCTAGCGGGAGCGGCGGGGAGCTGTTTTTT.

This clonotype has a handful of counts. The chain uses TRBV7-8 and TRBJ2-2, with TRBD1 matching 10 bases. Trimming at V came to 6 bases and at J to 4 bases, leaving 14 bases not matched to a gene. Germline V CDR1 and CDR2: SGHVS, FQNEAQ. This CDR3 contains 18 residues. CDR3 in amino acids: CASRAPARTGGITGELFF. CDR3 bases: TGTGCCAGCAGGGCCCCCGCCAGGACAGGGGGTATCACCGGGGAGCTGTTTTTT.

This clonotype was detected only a few times. The chain couples TRBV15 to TRBJ1-5; a possible D gene is TRBD1 (6 bases). V was shortened by 0 bases and J by 3 bases, with 18 bases between the two germline ends. The CDR3 contains 18 residues. Germline V gene data show CDR1 as LNHNV and CDR2 as YYDKDF (reference sequence). The CDR3 reads CATSRERGASGNNQPQHF. The CDR3, as DNA: TGTGCCACCAGCAGAGAAAGGGGGGCATCGGGAAACAATCAGCCCCAGCATTTT.

This clonotype was seen many times. The V gene is TRBV25-1, the J gene TRBJ2-1; 10 positions agree with TRBD2. This CDR3 region has 16 residues. Per the germline V gene, CDR1 is MGHDK and CDR2 is SYGVNS. Trimming removed 5 bases from V and 4 bases from J; junction bases left unmatched: 8. The CDR3: CASSIDQGLAYNEQFF. DNA for the CDR3: TGTGCCAGCAGTATCGATCAGGGACTAGCGTACAATGAGCAGTTCTTC.

The chain joins TRBV28 to TRBJ2-1; possibly TRBD1 for D (7 bases). The CDR3 runs to 12 residues. Germline CDR1 is MDHEN and CDR2 is SYDVKM. V dropped 5 bases and J dropped 10 bases, with 12 bases sitting between them. This CDR3 is CASSAQGGEQFF. The CDR3 DNA reads as TGTGCCAGCAGTGCGCAGGGGGGAGAGCAGTTCTTC.

This clonotype was recorded at least ten times. The V gene is TRBV7-9, the J gene TRBJ2-1; D not resolved. The V end lost 4 bases, the J end lost 2 bases, and 9 bases lay between the germline ends. The CDR3 totals 14 residues. Germline V gene lookup returns CDR1 SEHNR and CDR2 FQNEAQ (reference sequence). The CDR3 spells CASSSSRPYNEQFF. CDR3 DNA sequence: TGTGCCAGCAGCTCCTCTCGCCCCTACAATGAGCAGTTCTTC.

This clonotype was detected many times. V and J are TRBV7-9 and TRBJ1-4, with D possibly TRBD1 on 5 matching bases. Germline CDR1 reads SEHNR; CDR2 reads FQNEAQ (reference sequence). CDR3 length: 14 amino acids. With 4 bases removed from V and 4 bases from J, the gap between germline ends came to 10 bases. The CDR3 sequence is CASSYRQRNEKLFF. The CDR3 bases are TGTGCCAGCAGCTACCGACAGCGTAATGAAAAACTGTTTTTT.

This clonotype occurred a few times. The chain employs TRBV12-3 or TRBV12-4 and TRBJ1-1; D call uncertain. This CDR3 comprises 11 residues. V lost 3 bases and J 2 bases, leaving 1 base between the germline ends. CDR3 coding DNA: TGTGCCAGCAGTTTTAACACTGAAGCTTTCTTT. This gives the protein CASSFNTEAFF.

At least ten counts were recorded for this clonotype. This CDR3 reads CASSLGQGYYGYTF. For the CDR3, the DNA is TGTGCCAGCAGCTTAGGACAGGGGTACTATGGCTACACCTTC. The chain combines TRBV11-2 with TRBJ1-2, with TRBD1 identical over 8 bases. Germline trimming cut 1 base from V and 3 bases from J; bases unmatched to any gene: 1. The CDR3 totals 14 residues. Germline CDR1 is SGHAT and CDR2 is FQNNGV.

This clonotype appeared a few times. The gene calls are TRBV5-1 and TRBJ2-3, with 12 bases lining up with TRBD2. This CDR3 spans 16 amino acids. CDR1 and CDR2 from the germline V gene are SGHRS and YFSETQ. V trimming: 3 bases; J trimming: 2 bases; junction bases outside the gene matches: 4. CDR3 in amino acids: CASSSRTSGTTDTQYF. Here the CDR3 DNA reads TGCGCCAGCAGCTCTCGGACTAGCGGGACCACAGATACGCAGTATTTT. The full variable domain, rest sourced from reference TRBV5-1 and TRBJ2-3, is KAGVTQTPRYLIKTRGQQVTLSCSPISGHRSVSWYQQTPGQGLQFLFEYFSETQRNKGNFPGRFSGRQFSNSRSEMNVSTLELGDSALYLCASSSRTSGTTDTQYFGPGTRLTVL.

This clonotype was seen ten or more times. The chain combines TRBV5-1 with TRBJ2-7; D is uncertain. Trimming took off 2 bases at V and 3 bases at J, with 9 bases between the two ends. This CDR3 comprises 13 residues. Germline CDR1 and CDR2: SGHRS and YFSETQ. CDR3: CASSLSLHYEQYF. CDR3 in DNA: TGCGCCAGCAGCTTAAGCCTTCACTACGAGCAGTACTTC.

The rearrangement uses TRBV3-1 and TRBJ2-1, with D tentatively TRBD2 (5 bases). Germline V CDR1 and CDR2: LGHDT, YNNKEL (reference sequence). The V end lost 4 bases, the J end lost 6 bases, and 10 bases lay between the germline ends. This CDR3 spans 13 amino acids. The CDR3 here is CASSLLTSNEQFF. The DNA for the CDR3 is TGTGCCAGCAGCCTTTTAACTAGCAATGAGCAGTTCTTC.

This clonotype was counted at least ten times. This chain links TRBV3-1 with TRBJ1-5; D may be TRBD1 (5 bases). The length of the CDR3 is 16 residues. Trimming stripped 4 bases from V and 3 bases from J, with 16 bases between. Germline V lookup: CDR1 LGHDT, CDR2 YNNKEL (reference sequence). CDR3 coding DNA: TGTGCCAGCAGCCCCGGGACCCAGTTACTCAATCAGCCCCAGCATTTT. Translated, it gives CASSPGTQLLNQPQHF.

This clonotype was counted at least ten times. V and J are TRBV12-3 or TRBV12-4 and TRBJ1-1; 7 bases line up with TRBD1. The length of the CDR3 is 14 residues. Trimming at V came to 7 bases and at J to 1 base, leaving 6 bases not matched to a gene. In nucleotides, the CDR3 is TGTGCCAGCACCCAAGGGACAGAGAACACTGAAGCTTTCTTT. Translation: CASTQGTENTEAFF.

In this sample, this clonotype turned up many times. The chain is built from TRBV7-8 and TRBJ1-1; D unresolved. Deletions cut 5 bases from V and 0 bases from J, with 7 bases between. Germline lookup yields CDR1 SGHVS and CDR2 FQNEAQ. The CDR3 consists of 13 residues. The DNA of the CDR3 is TGTGCCAGCAGCCGAAGGTTGAACACTGAAGCTTTCTTT. Protein sequence: CASSRRLNTEAFF.

This clonotype was observed many times. The genes are TRBV7-3 and TRBJ2-3; 7 bases map to TRBD2. The CDR3 spans 13 residues. From germline, CDR1 is SGHTA and CDR2 FQGTGA. With 1 base clipped from V and 11 bases from J, the junction kept 6 bases outside the gene matches. As DNA, the CDR3 is TGTGCCAGCAGCTTAAATCTGCGCGGGGGGCAGTATTTT. Its translation: CASSLNLRGGQYF.

This clonotype was recorded at least ten times. This chain uses TRBV12-3 or TRBV12-4 with TRBJ2-5; possibly TRBD1 for D (6 bases). This CDR3 is built from 13 residues. Trimming left V 2 bases short and J 4 bases short, with 8 bases between. The DNA for the CDR3 is TGTGCCAGCAGTTTACCAGGGGCAGAGACCCAGTACTTC. Translated: CASSLPGAETQYF.

This clonotype was counted at least ten times. This chain joins TRBV5-1 and TRBJ2-5, with 11 bases lining up with TRBD2. The CDR3 has 19 residues. CDR1 is SGHRS, CDR2 YFSETQ, per germline. Trimming at V came to 4 bases and at J to 0 bases, leaving 14 bases not matched to a gene. DNA of the CDR3: TGCGCCAGCAGCCGTCCAGCGGGGACTAGCGGTACCTACCAAGAGACCCAGTACTTC. It specifies CASSRPAGTSGTYQETQYF.